The TCR beta chain described here comes from a study of T cells after yellow fever vaccination. TCRdb re-derived calls from the 5' RACE reads in MiXCR, one entry per CDR3 protein. The table lists some 420,000 distinct CDR3 sequences, about 19% of them singletons. The germline CDR1 and CDR2 sequences are SNHLY and FYNNEI. Trimming took 0 bases from V and 4 from J, leaving 12 bases between them. The length of the CDR3 is 15 residues. Findings and limits, study-wide: Repertoires obtained by FACS sorting could include abundant clonotypes that entered as contaminants from the bulk population. Booster sampling recovered most clones from primary vaccination (under 97% CD4, approximately 90% CD8).

On this clonotype: Its target is unknown.

The receptor comes from a man between 18 and 35 years old who received the YFV17D yellow fever vaccine. This sequence joins TRBV2 and TRBJ1-2; D is unclear. This sample comprised PBMCs, obtained before the yellow fever booster vaccination. The CDR3 is CASSEARDAFYGYTF. In DNA, the CDR3 is TGTGCCAGCAGTGAAGCGAGAGATGCGTTCTATGGCTACACCTTC.